The next 31 T cell receptor beta chains were all read from a single sample in a study of cytomegalovirus exposure and HLA in healthy donors. The PCR had 60 Vbeta and 13 Jbeta primers. TCRdb's table, derived via immunoSEQ multiplex PCR, lists solely in-frame clones and lacks some. The sample contains around 130,000 clones, 8.5% to 10% of which appear only once. The sequenced sample consisted of PBMCs. The receptors stem from a man in his forties in good health and CMV-seronegative.

This clone was seen a few times. This sample includes further DNA sequences coding for the same CDR3. The chain uses TRBV9 and TRBJ2-3; 8 bases align to TRBD2. Germline values: CDR1 SGDLS, CDR2 YYNGEE. The CDR3 sequence is 15 residues long. V dropped 0 bases and J dropped 0; count of bases not matched to a gene: 0. The CDR3: CASSVAGGSTDTQYF. CDR3 in DNA: TGTGCCAGCAGCGTAGCGGGGGGGAGCACAGATACGCAGTATTTT.

This clone was seen a few times. The chain uses TRBV2 and TRBJ2-5; the match to TRBD2 covers 8 bases. The CDR3 totals 13 residues. Germline CDR1 SNHLY, CDR2 FYNNEI. V trimming: 6 bases; J trimming: 1 base; junction bases outside the gene matches: 1. DNA for the CDR3: TGTGCCAGCAGACGGGGGGGCCAAGAGACCCAGTACTTC. Its translation: CASRRGGQETQYF.

This clone has only a few counts. V is TRBV4-1 and J is TRBJ2-1, with a possible D match to TRBD2 (6 bases). CDR3 length: 16 residues. V dropped 6 bases and J dropped 7 bases, with 22 bases sitting between them. Germline V CDR1 and CDR2: MGHRA, YSYEKL. The CDR3 DNA is TGCGCCAGCAGACCCTACCCGGGACTGGTCATAAATGAGCAGTTCTTC. Translation: CASRPYPGLVINEQFF.

In this sample, this clone turned up a few times. The CDR3 sequence: CASRYGAGTGETQYF. CDR3 nucleotide sequence: TGCGCCAGCAGATATGGGGCGGGTACAGGGGAGACCCAGTACTTC. The V gene is TRBV4-1, the J gene TRBJ2-5; possibly TRBD1 for D (6 bases). Trimming stripped 6 bases from V and 5 bases from J, with 19 bases between. The germline V gene encodes CDR1 MGHRA and CDR2 YSYEKL. This CDR3 comprises 15 residues.

The V gene is TRBV10-3, the J gene TRBJ2-7, with 7 nucleotides matching TRBD1. V lost 9 bases, J lost 1 base, and 9 bases stayed unmatched. The CDR3 totals 14 residues. Germline V gives CDR1 ENHRY, CDR2 SYGVKD. The CDR3 loop is CAIKGQDDSYEQYF. CDR3 bases: TGTGCCATAAAAGGACAGGACGATTCCTACGAGCAGTACTTC.

The chain combines TRBV5-4 with TRBJ1-1, with no clear D. The germline V and J ends were trimmed by 0 bases and 2 bases, with 8 bases remaining between them. Germline assignment: CDR1 SGHNT and CDR2 YYREEE (reference sequence). The CDR3 is made up of 14 amino acids. CDR3 sequence (DNA): TGTGCCAGCAGCTTGGTGACACAAAACACTGAAGCTTTCTTT. It specifies CASSLVTQNTEAFF.

This chain links TRBV5-1 with TRBJ1-1; D is uncertain. This CDR3 spans 14 amino acids. CDR1 and CDR2 (germline): SGHRS, YFSETQ. V dropped 0 bases and J dropped 0 bases, with 6 bases sitting between them. In nucleotides, the CDR3 is TGCGCCAGCAGCTTGGGGCGGTTGAACACTGAAGCTTTCTTT. Encoded protein: CASSLGRLNTEAFF.

V and J are TRBV9 and TRBJ2-5, with a tentative D call TRBD1 (5 bases). The CDR3 length is 18 residues. Germline V gene sequence: CDR1 SGDLS, CDR2 YYNGEE. V lost 0 bases and J 4 bases, leaving 22 bases between the germline ends. DNA of the CDR3: TGTGCCAGCAGCGTAGGGTCCATCGGTCCAGGGATCCGAGAGACCCAGTACTTC. It translates to CASSVGSIGPGIRETQYF.

The gene calls are TRBV6-5 and TRBJ1-1; perhaps TRBD1 as D (5 bases). The CDR3 spans 13 residues. The ends were cut back, 5 bases at V and 5 bases at J, with 12 bases in the middle. The V gene's germline CDR1 is MNHEY and CDR2 SVGAGI. The CDR3 DNA follows: TGTGCCAGCAGTCCGGGGGGGGAGACTGAAGCTTTCTTT. Its protein product is CASSPGGETEAFF.

The chain couples TRBV7-6 to TRBJ1-6; 8 bases line up with TRBD1. V gave up 4 bases and J gave up 9 bases; unmatched junction bases: 5. CDR1 and CDR2 (germline): SGHVS, FNYEAQ. CDR3 length: 14 amino acids. CDR3: CASSSQGAGSPLHF. The CDR3 nucleotides are TGTGCCAGCAGCTCCCAGGGGGCTGGTTCACCCCTCCACTTT.

This clone was detected a few times. This sequence joins TRBV19 and TRBJ1-2; D not resolved. V was pared by 3 bases and J by 8 bases, with 10 bases between. Per germline, CDR1 LNHDA and CDR2 SQIVND (reference sequence). This CDR3 has 12 amino acids. In DNA, the CDR3 is TGTGCCAGTAGTATCCATAGCGGAGGCTACACCTTC. It translates to CASSIHSGGYTF.

This clone came up a few times. V and J are TRBV5-8 and TRBJ2-7; 9 nucleotides align to TRBD1. V trimming: 4 bases; J trimming: 5 bases; junction bases outside the gene matches: 7. Germline V gene lookup returns CDR1 SGHTS and CDR2 YDEGEE. This CDR3 spans 14 amino acids. The CDR3: CASSPDRGSDEQYF. CDR3 in DNA: TGTGCCAGCAGCCCCGACAGGGGGTCTGACGAGCAGTACTTC.

The chain links TRBV10-3 to TRBJ2-7; weak D call: TRBD1 (5 bases). The CDR3 is 12 amino acids. Germline V gives CDR1 ENHRY, CDR2 SYGVKD. V was pared by 3 bases and J by 5 bases, with 8 bases between. DNA of the CDR3: TGTGCCATCAGTGATTTAGGGGACGAGCAGTACTTC. Its protein product is CAISDLGDEQYF.

In its sample, this clone was seen a few times. The rearrangement links TRBV6-5 to TRBJ1-4; the D is unclear. V lost 6 bases and J lost 11, with 16 bases in between. This CDR3 has 13 residues. Per the germline V gene, CDR1 is MNHEY and CDR2 is SVGAGI. CDR3 nucleotide sequence: TGTGCCAGCAGGGACTACGTTACCCGCAAACTGTTTTTT. This translates into CASRDYVTRKLFF.

The V gene is TRBV7-8, the J gene TRBJ1-2; maybe TRBD1 (5 bases). Deletions cut 5 bases from V and 10 bases from J, with 20 bases between. The CDR3 is 14 residues long. CDR1 SGHVS and CDR2 FQNEAQ come from the germline V gene. CDR3 sequence (DNA): TGTGCCAGCAGCACAACGACGGGACTCCCCTCCTACACCTTC. Translating it yields CASSTTTGLPSYTF. Full variable domain (outside the CDR3, taken from reference TRBV7-8 and TRBJ1-2): GAGVSQSPRYKVAKRGQDVALRCDPISGHVSLFWYQQALGQGPEFLTYFQNEAQLDKSGLPSDRFFAERPEGSVSTLKIQRTQQEDSAVYLCASSTTTGLPSYTFGSGTRLTVV.

This clone has just a few counts. J is TRBJ2-5 and V is TRBV14; TRBD1 might be the D (6 bases). CDR3 length: 16 residues. CDR1 is SGHDN and CDR2 is FVKESK in the germline V gene. The V and J ends lost 3 bases and 8 bases respectively, with 22 bases between them. CDR3 sequence (DNA): TGTGCCAGCAGCCAGTACCGGGACACAGGTTATGATACCCAGTACTTC. It translates to CASSQYRDTGYDTQYF.

This clone was found a few times. This rearrangement joins TRBV7-9 to TRBJ1-4; no clear D. Germline-derived CDR1 and CDR2 are SEHNR and FQNEAQ (reference sequence). Trimming took off 5 bases at V and 8 bases at J, with 18 bases between the two ends. The CDR3 extends over 15 amino acids. For the CDR3, the DNA is TGTGCCAGCAGCGCCGGCTCTCTCAACGGGGAAAAACTGTTTTTT. It specifies CASSAGSLNGEKLFF.

In nucleotides, the CDR3 is TGTGCCAGCAGCTTCGGGGGGGCAGATACGCAGTATTTT. Amino acids: CASSFGGADTQYF. This chain connects TRBV7-2 to TRBJ2-3, with 8 positions matching TRBD2. CDR1 and CDR2 from the germline V gene are SGHTA and FQGNSA. The CDR3 runs 13 residues. Losses at the gene ends were 3 bases for V and 4 bases for J; bases not matched to a gene: 0.

This clone has a handful of counts. CDR3 in amino acids: CSVEPPGFQETQYF. The CDR3 DNA follows: TGCAGCGTTGAGCCACCGGGATTTCAAGAGACCCAGTACTTC. The chain combines TRBV29-1 with TRBJ2-5, with D tentatively TRBD2 (5 bases). The CDR3 runs to 14 residues. The V and J ends lost 3 bases and 2 bases respectively, with 13 bases between them. CDR1 and CDR2 (germline): SQVTM, ANQGSEA.

The chain carries TRBV30 and TRBJ2-3, with 10 bases aligning to TRBD2. The V segment lost 4 bases and the J segment 8 bases; nucleotides outside the gene matches: 6. The CDR3 loop spans 13 amino acids. Germline-derived CDR1 and CDR2 are GTSNPN and SVGIG (reference sequence). CDR3 nucleotide sequence: TGTGCCTGGAAGCGGGGGGGCCGAGTTACGCAGTATTTT. Protein sequence: CAWKRGGRVTQYF.

The chain recombines TRBV29-1 with TRBJ2-3; D call uncertain. The V and J ends lost 4 bases and 0 bases respectively, with 8 bases between them. This CDR3 spans 13 amino acids. Germline CDR1 reads SQVTM; CDR2 reads ANQGSEA. CDR3 sequence: CSVGRTSTDTQYF. DNA of the CDR3: TGCAGCGTTGGTAGAACTAGCACAGATACGCAGTATTTT.

The chain employs TRBV19 and TRBJ1-5; no definite D call. This CDR3 has 12 amino acids. Between the trimmed V and J ends, which lost 10 bases and 3 bases, there was a span of 10 bases. Germline assignment: CDR1 LNHDA and CDR2 SQIVND (reference sequence). CDR3 nucleotides: TGTGCCACCGCGCGGGACAATCAGCCCCAGCATTTT. Amino acids: CATARDNQPQHF.

Only a few counts were recorded for this clone. V and J are TRBV28 and TRBJ1-5, with D uncertain. The CDR3 sequence is 13 residues long. Trimming left V 3 bases short and J 4 bases short, with 7 bases between. Germline lookup yields CDR1 MDHEN and CDR2 SYDVKM. The CDR3 sequence: CASSFVGNQPQHF. The CDR3 DNA reads TGTGCCAGCAGTTTTGTCGGGAATCAGCCCCAGCATTTT.

The chain recombines TRBV5-1 with TRBJ2-7; weak D call: TRBD2 (5 bases). V dropped 4 bases and J dropped 6 bases, with 20 bases sitting between them. Germline V lookup: CDR1 SGHRS, CDR2 YFSETQ. This CDR3 is 15 amino acids long. The CDR3 loop reads CASSRGETDGGEQYF. As DNA, the CDR3 is TGCGCCAGCAGCCGAGGAGAAACCGACGGAGGCGAGCAGTACTTC.

This clone was seen a few times. This chain uses TRBV2 with TRBJ2-3; TRBD1 aligns across 7 bases. The CDR3 extends over 13 amino acids. Germline V lookup: CDR1 SNHLY, CDR2 FYNNEI. The V and J ends lost 6 bases and 6 bases, in that order; junction bases with no gene match: 6. The CDR3 sequence is CASSFEGADTQYF. CDR3 nucleotides: TGTGCCAGCAGCTTCGAGGGGGCGGATACGCAGTATTTT.

The chain carries TRBV7-9 and TRBJ2-7, with 10 bases identical to TRBD2. V was pared by 5 bases and J by 1 base, with 11 bases of the junction left unmatched. The CDR3 contains 17 residues. CDR1 is SEHNR, CDR2 FQNEAQ, per germline (reference sequence). The CDR3 DNA sequence: TGTGCCAGCAGCGGGTGGCCCGGGACTAGCGAATCCTACGAGCAGTACTTC. Protein: CASSGWPGTSESYEQYF.

This chain connects TRBV30 to TRBJ1-6; D possibly corresponds to TRBD1 (5 bases). In germline, CDR1 is GTSNPN, CDR2 SVGIG (reference sequence). The CDR3 is 13 residues long. V dropped 0 bases and J dropped 9 bases, with 9 bases sitting between them. CDR3 nucleotide sequence: TGTGCCTGGAGTGTAGGGGAGGTTTCACCCCTCCACTTT. Translated, it gives CAWSVGEVSPLHF. Variable domain in full (rest from reference TRBV30 and TRBJ1-6): SQTIHQWPATLVQPVGSPLSLECTVEGTSNPNLYWYRQAAGRGLQLLFYSVGIGQISSEVPQNLSASRPQDRQFILSSKKLLLSDSGFYLCAWSVGEVSPLHFGNGTRLTVT.

The chain couples TRBV2 to TRBJ1-4; D perhaps matches TRBD1 (5 bases). With 5 bases removed from V and 4 bases from J, the gap between germline ends came to 11 bases. The CDR3 has 14 residues. Germline CDR1 reads SNHLY; CDR2 reads FYNNEI. The CDR3 here is CASSLGGGNEKLFF. For the CDR3, the DNA is TGTGCCAGCAGTCTGGGGGGGGGTAATGAAAAACTGTTTTTT.

The chain recombines TRBV28 with TRBJ1-4; maybe TRBD1 (5 bases). This CDR3 is built from 14 residues. The germline CDR1 and CDR2 sequences are MDHEN and SYDVKM. V was cut by 6 bases and J by 6 bases, with 14 bases left in between. As DNA, the CDR3 is TGTGCCAGCAGCGAGTGGGCAGGGCATGAAAAACTGTTTTTT. This codes for CASSEWAGHEKLFF.

This clone appeared a few times. V usage is TRBV5-1 and J usage is TRBJ2-7; D might be TRBD1 (5 bases). Germline CDR1 is SGHRS and CDR2 is YFSETQ. V lost 3 bases and J 3 bases, leaving 7 bases between the germline ends. The CDR3 extends over 12 amino acids. DNA of the CDR3: TGCGCCAGCAGCTCTGACAGCTACGAGCAGTACTTC. This translates into CASSSDSYEQYF.

The chain recombines TRBV10-3 with TRBJ1-3, with 8 bases identical to TRBD1. The CDR3 has 16 amino acids. The junction had 4 bases not matched to a gene; V was cut back by 3 bases and J by 0 bases. Per germline, CDR1 ENHRY and CDR2 SYGVKD. DNA for the CDR3: TGTGCCATCAGTGACCGAGACAGGGGCTCTGGAAACACCATATATTTT. Translation: CAISDRDRGSGNTIYF.